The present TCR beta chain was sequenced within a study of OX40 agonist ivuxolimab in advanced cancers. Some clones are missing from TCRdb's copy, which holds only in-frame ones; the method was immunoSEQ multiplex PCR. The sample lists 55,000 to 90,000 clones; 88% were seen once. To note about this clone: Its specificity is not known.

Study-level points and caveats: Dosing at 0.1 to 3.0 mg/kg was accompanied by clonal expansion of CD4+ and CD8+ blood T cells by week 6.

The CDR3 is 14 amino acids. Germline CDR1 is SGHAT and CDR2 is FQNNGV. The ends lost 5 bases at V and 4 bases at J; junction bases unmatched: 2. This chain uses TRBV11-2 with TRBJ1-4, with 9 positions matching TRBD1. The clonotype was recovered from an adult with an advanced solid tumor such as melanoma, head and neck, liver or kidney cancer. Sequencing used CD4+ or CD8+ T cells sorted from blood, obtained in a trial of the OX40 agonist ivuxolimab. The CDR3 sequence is CASSQGQGNEKLFF. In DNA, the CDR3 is TGTGCCAGCAGCCAGGGACAGGGTAATGAAAAACTGTTTTTT.